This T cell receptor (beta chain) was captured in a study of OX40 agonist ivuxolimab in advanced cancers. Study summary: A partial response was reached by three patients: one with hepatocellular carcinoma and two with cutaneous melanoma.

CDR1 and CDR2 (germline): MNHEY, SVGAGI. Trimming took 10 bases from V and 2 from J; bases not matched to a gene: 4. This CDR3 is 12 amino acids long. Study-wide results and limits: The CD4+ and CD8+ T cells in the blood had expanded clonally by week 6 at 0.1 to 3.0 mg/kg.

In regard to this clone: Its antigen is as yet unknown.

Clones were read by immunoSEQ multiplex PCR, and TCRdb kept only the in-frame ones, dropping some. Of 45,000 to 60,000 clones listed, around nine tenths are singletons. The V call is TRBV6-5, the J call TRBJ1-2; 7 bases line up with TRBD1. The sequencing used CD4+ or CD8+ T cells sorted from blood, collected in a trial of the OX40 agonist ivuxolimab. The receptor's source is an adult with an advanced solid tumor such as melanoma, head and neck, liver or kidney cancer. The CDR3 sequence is CATGQANYGYTF. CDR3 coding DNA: TGTGCCACCGGACAGGCGAACTATGGCTACACCTTC.